A selection of T cell receptor beta chains follows, all from one sample in a study of cytomegalovirus exposure and HLA in healthy donors. Clones were sequenced by immunoSEQ multiplex PCR, and TCRdb holds only the in-frame ones, with some missing. Here the sample spans 170,000 or so clones, more than 80% being singletons. The sample taken for sequencing was PBMCs. The receptor source for this set is a boy younger than 18 in good health and CMV-seronegative. Each CDR3 is given with its conserved first and last residue. A D gene is named only where the DNA matches it firmly. Only some rows state a clone size, as once, few, many or a class for expanded clones.

cdr3_nt	cdr3_aa	d_call	j_call	clone_size	v_call
TGTGCCAGCAGTGAAGGCGGTAGCTCCTACAATGAGCAGTTCTTC	CASSEGGSSYNEQFF	-	TRBJ2-1	once	TRBV6-1
TGTGCCAGCAGCTTAGATGCAGGGGCCCACGGGGCCCAGCATTTT	CASSLDAGAHGAQHF	-	TRBJ1-5	once	TRBV11-2
TGTGCCTGGAGTGTACGGCGGACAGCTTCCTACGAGCAGTACTTC	CAWSVRRTASYEQYF	-	TRBJ2-7	-	TRBV30
TGTGCCAGCACCGAGGACTCTATCTATGGCTACACCTTC	CASTEDSIYGYTF	-	TRBJ1-2	-	TRBV6-1
TGTGCCAGCAGCTCCGTACAGGGGGGCAACTTCTACGAGCAGTACTTC	CASSSVQGGNFYEQYF	TRBD1	TRBJ2-7	-	TRBV7-9
TGTGCCAGTAGTACCCTAGATACGCAGTATTTT	CASSTLDTQYF	-	TRBJ2-3	few	TRBV19
TGTGCCAGCAGCCAAGAAGGCGGGAGTAGGAATGAGCAGTTCTTC	CASSQEGGSRNEQFF	TRBD2	TRBJ2-1	-	TRBV4-2
TGCGCCAGCAGCCAAGGCGGGAGAAGCACCGGGGAGCTGTTTTTT	CASSQGGRSTGELFF	TRBD2	TRBJ2-2	few	TRBV4-3
TGCGCCAGCAGCTCCGGGTCTCGCACTGAAGCTTTCTTT	CASSSGSRTEAFF	-	TRBJ1-1	few	TRBV5-1
TGTGCCAGCTCTGACCGCCCACAGGGGACCTCGTACGGCTACACCTTC	CASSDRPQGTSYGYTF	TRBD1	TRBJ1-2	-	TRBV6-4
TGTGCCAGCAGCCAAGACCCGGACTCAGATTATGGCTACACCTTC	CASSQDPDSDYGYTF	-	TRBJ1-2	-	TRBV4-2
TGTGCCAGCCGCGGACAGCTAGCCAAAAACATTCAGTACTTC	CASRGQLAKNIQYF	-	TRBJ2-4	-	TRBV25-1
TGTGCCAGCAGTCCTACGACAGCGTATGGCTACACCTTC	CASSPTTAYGYTF	-	TRBJ1-2	-	TRBV25-1
TGTGCCAGCAGTGAACGGGGGGCCAGGCAGCCCCAGCATTTT	CASSERGARQPQHF	-	TRBJ1-5	-	TRBV2
TGTGCCAGTATTCACCCCGACTTAGCTGGAAACACCATATATTTT	CASIHPDLAGNTIYF	-	TRBJ1-3	-	TRBV19
TGTGCCAGCAGCTTTTTTCGCTCTGGCGGGCCATCAACCGGGGAGCTGTTTTTT	CASSFFRSGGPSTGELFF	-	TRBJ2-2	few	TRBV7-9
TGTGCCAGCTCACCATTTTCTGACAGTAACTATGGCTACACCTTC	CASSPFSDSNYGYTF	-	TRBJ1-2	-	TRBV18
TGCGCCAGCAGCCTGGGAGGGACTAGCGGCACCTACGAGCAGTACTTC	CASSLGGTSGTYEQYF	TRBD2	TRBJ2-7	few	TRBV5-1
TGCGCCAGCAGCCAGAACAGGGATAGCAATCAGCCCCAGCATTTT	CASSQNRDSNQPQHF	-	TRBJ1-5	-	TRBV4-1
TGCGCCAGCAGCCTTGGGGGGGGACAGGGTCGGTCAGATACGCAGTATTTT	CASSLGGGQGRSDTQYF	TRBD1	TRBJ2-3	-	TRBV4-1
TGTGCCAGCAGTTACGGACAGGGACCTTGGGAGCAGTACTTC	CASSYGQGPWEQYF	TRBD1	TRBJ2-7	-	TRBV6-5
TGCGCCAGCAGCTTGGCGGGCGGACAGGGGATAGGAGAGGATGGCTACACCTTC	CASSLAGGQGIGEDGYTF	TRBD1	TRBJ1-2	-	TRBV5-1
TGTGCCAGCAGTGAAGGAGGAGGTTGGCAAGCCGCCTACGAGCAGTACTTC	CASSEGGGWQAAYEQYF	-	TRBJ2-7	few	TRBV6-1
TGTGCCAGCAGTCCCGGACTAGCGGCATACAATGAGCAGTTCTTC	CASSPGLAAYNEQFF	TRBD2	TRBJ2-1	-	TRBV6-4
TGTGCCAATTCCCGGACAGGGATAGGAAACACCATATATTTT	CANSRTGIGNTIYF	TRBD1	TRBJ1-3	once	TRBV10-3
TGTGCCAGCAGCTTGGACCCGAGCTCTGGAAACACCATATATTTT	CASSLDPSSGNTIYF	-	TRBJ1-3	-	TRBV5-5
TGTGCCAGCAGCCTTGGGACAGGGGACCTCTACGAGCAGTACTTC	CASSLGTGDLYEQYF	TRBD1	TRBJ2-7	-	TRBV7-2
TGTGCCAGCAGTGTGGGGACAGGGCGTGGCTACACCTTC	CASSVGTGRGYTF	TRBD1	TRBJ1-2	-	TRBV6-1
TGTGCCACCAGCAGAGAATGGGCGGGTAACGAGCAGTACTTT	CATSREWAGNEQYF	-	TRBJ2-7	once	TRBV15
TGTGCCAGCAGTGAGGGTGGGGGGTTCGGTGAGCAGTTCTTC	CASSEGGGFGEQFF	-	TRBJ2-1	-	TRBV27